The next 32 T cell receptor beta chains were all read from a single sample in a study of blood T cell repertoires in COVID-19. Method: immunoSEQ multiplex PCR; TCRdb's copy keeps in-frame clones and lacks some. There are 300,000 to 350,000 clones in the sample; 87% occur only once, and about 9.8% lies in the top ten. The sequencing input was PBMCs or T cells enriched from blood (not recorded which). These receptors were collected from a woman aged 18-30 years who had recovered from COVID-19.

This rearrangement joins TRBV19 to TRBJ1-5; TRBD1 aligns across 8 bases. Unmatched junction bases numbered 8, after V lost 3 bases and J lost 4 bases. The CDR3 length is 16 residues. CDR1 and CDR2 (germline): LNHDA, SQIVND (reference sequence). The CDR3 region has the DNA TGTGCCAGTAGTATGAGTGGACAGGGAGAGAATCAGCCCCAGCATTTT. This gives the protein CASSMSGQGENQPQHF.

J is TRBJ1-1 and V is TRBV10-3; 8 bases are a match to TRBD1. The CDR3 totals 14 residues. Germline CDR1 is ENHRY and CDR2 is SYGVKD. J gave up 4 bases and V 4 bases, and 5 bases lay outside the gene matches. The CDR3 loop reads CAISVTGGPTEAFF. The DNA for the CDR3 is TGTGCCATCAGTGTCACAGGGGGGCCCACTGAAGCTTTCTTT.

The chain couples TRBV5-1 to TRBJ1-1; the match to TRBD1 covers 8 bases. Trimming cost V 7 bases and J 4 bases; bases outside gene matches: 9. CDR1 SGHRS and CDR2 YFSETQ come from the germline V gene. The CDR3 runs to 14 residues. The CDR3, as DNA: TGCGCCAGCGGAACGGGACAGGAGGGCACTGAAGCTTTCTTT. This codes for CASGTGQEGTEAFF.

The CDR3 sequence is CASKSGDEAFF. The CDR3 DNA follows: TGTGCCAGCAAGTCCGGTGATGAAGCTTTCTTT. The chain uses TRBV2 and TRBJ1-1, with D unclear. Germline V CDR1 and CDR2: SNHLY, FYNNEI. The CDR3 length is 11 residues. Trimming pared 7 bases from V and 7 bases from J, leaving 10 bases between. The variable domain in full, with the rest retrieved from reference TRBV2 and TRBJ1-1, is EPEVTQTPSHQVTQMGQEVILRCVPISNHLYFYWYRQILGQKVEFLVSFYNNEISEKSEIFDDQFSVERPDGSNFTLKIRSTKLEDSAMYFCASKSGDEAFFGQGTRLTVV.

The V call is TRBV5-4, the J call TRBJ1-1, with D maybe TRBD1 (6 bases). The V gene's germline CDR1 is SGHNT and CDR2 YYREEE (reference sequence). The CDR3 extends over 16 amino acids. Trimming took off 0 bases at V and 2 bases at J, with 14 bases between the two ends. As DNA, the CDR3 is TGTGCCAGCAGCTTGGCCCCAGGGGTTATAAACACTGAAGCTTTCTTT. Translating it yields CASSLAPGVINTEAFF.

The V call is TRBV4-2, the J call TRBJ2-7, with TRBD2 matching over 8 bases. The CDR3 extends over 16 amino acids. Germline loops: CDR1 LGHNA, CDR2 YNFKEQ. The junction had 10 bases not matched to a gene; V was cut back by 4 bases and J by 2 bases. CDR3 residues: CASSPYWTSPTYEQYF. CDR3 nucleotide sequence: TGTGCCAGCAGCCCCTACTGGACTAGCCCTACCTACGAGCAGTACTTC.

This chain uses TRBV4-2 with TRBJ2-5; D is unclear. The CDR3 extends over 14 amino acids. Trimming pared 0 bases from V and 5 bases from J, leaving 10 bases between. Germline assignment: CDR1 LGHNA and CDR2 YNFKEQ. CDR3 in amino acids: CASSQDRGEETQYF. As DNA, the CDR3 is TGTGCCAGCAGCCAAGATCGCGGAGAGGAGACCCAGTACTTC.

This chain links TRBV7-6 with TRBJ1-3; D unresolved. Trimming shortened V by 4 bases and J by 1 base, and 11 bases separated the two germline ends. Germline V gives CDR1 SGHVS, CDR2 FNYEAQ. This CDR3 contains 15 residues. CDR3 nucleotides: TGTGCCAGCAGCTCTACCCACGGGTCTGGAAACACCATATATTTT. Translated, it gives CASSSTHGSGNTIYF.

This sequence joins TRBV4-2 and TRBJ1-2; D gene uncertain. Germline CDR1 reads LGHNA; CDR2 reads YNFKEQ. The V gene lost 0 bases and the J gene lost 3 bases, with 11 bases spanning the gap. The length of the CDR3 is 15 residues. The CDR3 spells CASSQERSVYYGYTF. The CDR3 region has the DNA TGTGCCAGCAGCCAAGAGAGGTCAGTTTACTATGGCTACACCTTC.

The chain employs TRBV5-1 and TRBJ1-2; tentative D call: TRBD1 (6 bases). V was clipped by 0 bases and J by 4 bases, with 10 bases between them. CDR1 and CDR2 (germline): SGHRS, YFSETQ. The CDR3 totals 14 residues. CDR3: CASSLGDISYGYTF. CDR3 sequence (DNA): TGCGCCAGCAGCTTGGGGGACATATCCTATGGCTACACCTTC.

J is TRBJ1-3 and V is TRBV7-2, with TRBD1 identical over 10 bases. Germline trimming cut 5 bases from V and 4 bases from J; bases unmatched to any gene: 5. Germline CDR1 reads SGHTA; CDR2 reads FQGNSA. This CDR3 has 15 residues. In DNA, the CDR3 is TGTGCCAGCAGCCTTGGACAGGGGGAAGGAAACACCATATATTTT. Its translation is CASSLGQGEGNTIYF.

On this clone: One junction end disagrees with the germline gene, perhaps due to a read error. The chain recombines TRBV28 with TRBJ1-5; D possibly corresponds to TRBD1 (6 bases). The CDR3 length is 12 residues. Germline-derived CDR1 and CDR2 are MDHEN and SYDVKM. CDR3 region: CASSLFRTALNF. CDR3 nucleotides: TGTGCCAGCAGTTTATTCCGGACAGCGTTGAACTTT.

The chain joins TRBV7-3 to TRBJ1-2; D possibly corresponds to TRBD1 (6 bases). The ends were cut back, 8 bases at V and 8 bases at J, with 15 bases in the middle. CDR1 is SGHTA, CDR2 FQGTGA, per germline. CDR3 length equals 12 residues. This chain's CDR3 is CASVGEGDGYTF. The CDR3 DNA sequence: TGTGCCAGCGTCGGGGAGGGGGACGGCTACACCTTC.

This clone appeared a few times. J is TRBJ1-6 and V is TRBV7-3, with a tentative D call TRBD1 (5 bases). V was trimmed by 5 bases and J by 7 bases, leaving 15 bases between them. Germline loops: CDR1 SGHTA, CDR2 FQGTGA. CDR3 length equals 15 residues. DNA for the CDR3: TGTGCCAGCAGCCTGATGGCAGGGCGGAATTCACCCCTCCACTTT. This encodes CASSLMAGRNSPLHF.

The gene calls are TRBV5-1 and TRBJ1-1; TRBD1 matches at 10 bases. Germline lookup yields CDR1 SGHRS and CDR2 YFSETQ. Unmatched junction bases numbered 8, after V lost 4 bases and J lost 8 bases. This CDR3 region has 14 residues. The CDR3 nucleotides are TGCGCCAGCAGCACTTGGGACAGGGGAACCGAAGCTTTCTTT. This translates into CASSTWDRGTEAFF. The entire variable domain, with the rest obtained from reference TRBV5-1 and TRBJ1-1, is as follows: KAGVTQTPRYLIKTRGQQVTLSCSPISGHRSVSWYQQTPGQGLQFLFEYFSETQRNKGNFPGRFSGRQFSNSRSEMNVSTLELGDSALYLCASSTWDRGTEAFFGQGTRLTVV.

The genes are TRBV7-9 and TRBJ2-5; 7 positions agree with TRBD1. This CDR3 is 14 amino acids long. From germline, CDR1 is SEHNR and CDR2 FQNEAQ (reference sequence). J gave up 1 base and V 6 bases, and 5 bases lay outside the gene matches. The CDR3 loop is CASRYGTVQETQYF. The CDR3 DNA sequence: TGTGCCAGCAGATACGGGACAGTCCAAGAGACCCAGTACTTC.

The CDR3 protein is CASRGGGRQPQHF. The CDR3 coding sequence is TGTGCCAGCCGTGGAGGGGGCAGGCAGCCCCAGCATTTT. The chain links TRBV27 to TRBJ1-5; the match to TRBD1 covers 7 bases. The CDR3 is made up of 13 amino acids. After removal of 8 bases from V and 7 bases from J, the junction contained 8 bases not matched to a gene. CDR1 and CDR2 (germline): MNHEY, SMNVEV (reference sequence).

J is TRBJ1-1 and V is TRBV14; TRBD1 agrees at 8 bases. The CDR3 extends over 16 amino acids. The V and J ends lost 3 bases and 5 bases, in that order; junction bases with no gene match: 11. Germline CDR1 and CDR2: SGHDN and FVKESK. The CDR3 sequence is CASSQSDWDRRTEAFF. CDR3 DNA: TGTGCCAGCAGCCAGTCGGACTGGGACAGGAGGACTGAAGCTTTCTTT.

The rearrangement uses TRBV6-5 and TRBJ2-2; 8 nucleotides agree with TRBD2. J was trimmed by 9 bases and V by 6 bases; bases with no gene match: 12. CDR1 MNHEY and CDR2 SVGAGI come from the germline V gene. The CDR3 covers 15 residues. Here the CDR3 DNA reads TGTGCCAGCAGCCGCGGACGGGGGGGCGGAAGGGAGCTGTTTTTT. This codes for CASSRGRGGGRELFF.

The gene calls are TRBV27 and TRBJ2-2; D is uncertain. The CDR3 is 15 amino acids. Germline lookup yields CDR1 MNHEY and CDR2 SMNVEV (reference sequence). V dropped 1 base and J dropped 5 bases, with 11 bases sitting between them. This CDR3 is CASSLFMSRTGELFF. In DNA form, the CDR3 reads TGTGCCAGCAGTTTATTCATGAGTCGGACCGGGGAGCTGTTTTTT.

J is TRBJ2-7 and V is TRBV4-1; TRBD1 agrees at 8 bases. Trimming removed 5 bases from V and 0 bases from J; junction bases left unmatched: 6. The CDR3 has 15 residues. The germline CDR1 and CDR2 sequences are MGHRA and YSYEKL. The DNA of the CDR3 is TGCGCCAGCAGCATTTGGACAGGGCGCTCCTACGAGCAGTACTTC. Its translation: CASSIWTGRSYEQYF.

This clone has a single count. The V gene is TRBV19, the J gene TRBJ1-2; 9 bases are shared with TRBD1. V shed 8 bases, J shed 4 bases, and the junction held 5 bases outside the gene matches. The CDR3 has 13 amino acids. CDR1 and CDR2 from the germline V gene are LNHDA and SQIVND (reference sequence). CDR3 sequence: CASAMGQGYGYTF. CDR3 nucleotide sequence: TGTGCCAGTGCTATGGGACAGGGCTATGGCTACACCTTC.

The V gene is TRBV5-6, the J gene TRBJ1-2, with D hard to call. V dropped 0 bases and J dropped 5 bases, with 14 bases sitting between them. The CDR3 sequence is 15 residues long. Germline values: CDR1 SGHDT, CDR2 YYEEEE. The CDR3 DNA reads TGTGCCAGCAGCTTGGCTTCCGGGATGAGGTATGGCTACACCTTC. This codes for CASSLASGMRYGYTF.

This clone was seen a handful of times. The genes are TRBV19 and TRBJ1-6; 9 nucleotides agree with TRBD1. Trimming took 1 base from V and 11 from J; bases not matched to a gene: 6. Germline V gene lookup returns CDR1 LNHDA and CDR2 SQIVND (reference sequence). There are 15 residues in the CDR3. The CDR3: CASSIAGQGQAPLHF. In DNA, the CDR3 is TGTGCCAGTAGTATAGCTGGACAGGGGCAGGCACCCCTCCACTTT.

DNA for the CDR3: TGTGCCACCGGGGGTACTCACTCCTACGAGCAGTACTTC. This sequence encodes CATGGTHSYEQYF. The gene calls are TRBV7-2 and TRBJ2-7; D is possibly TRBD2 (6 bases). The CDR3 runs 13 residues. Trimming shortened V by 10 bases and J by 0 bases, and 13 bases separated the two germline ends. Germline V gene sequence: CDR1 SGHTA, CDR2 FQGNSA.

The rearrangement links TRBV18 to TRBJ1-5; 8 nucleotides align to TRBD1. This CDR3 spans 15 amino acids. V dropped 3 bases and J dropped 4; count of bases not matched to a gene: 5. Germline V gene data show CDR1 as KGHSH and CDR2 as LQKENI. The CDR3: CASSPTQGANQPQHF. Written as DNA, the CDR3 is TGTGCCAGCTCACCGACCCAGGGGGCTAATCAGCCCCAGCATTTT.

The V gene is TRBV30, the J gene TRBJ1-2; 8 bases fit TRBD1. CDR3 length equals 13 residues. Germline CDR1 and CDR2: GTSNPN and SVGIG (reference sequence). V shed 0 bases, J shed 5 bases, and the junction held 2 bases outside the gene matches. The chain's CDR3 is CAWSVGQGYGYTF. The CDR3 region has the DNA TGTGCCTGGAGTGTCGGACAGGGATATGGCTACACCTTC.

This clone was seen only a few times. This chain connects TRBV7-7 to TRBJ2-2; perhaps TRBD1 as D (5 bases). The CDR3 has 14 amino acids. The V gene lost 6 bases and the J gene lost 3 bases, with 11 bases spanning the gap. CDR1 SSHAT and CDR2 FNYEAQ come from the germline V gene (reference sequence). CDR3 protein: CASSLTVYTGELFF. CDR3 bases: TGTGCCAGCAGTTTGACAGTTTACACCGGGGAGCTGTTTTTT.

This clone has only one observation. The chain uses TRBV11-3 and TRBJ2-1; 11 positions match TRBD2. This CDR3 comprises 16 residues. Trimming cost V 5 bases and J 5 bases; bases outside gene matches: 8. CDR1 and CDR2 (germline): SGHNT, YENEEA. The CDR3 loop reads CASSIYGGLADNEQFF. CDR3 DNA: TGTGCCAGCAGCATCTACGGGGGACTAGCGGACAATGAGCAGTTCTTC.

V gene TRBV19 combines with J gene TRBJ2-1; TRBD2 matches 11 bases. The CDR3 spans 16 residues. Germline values: CDR1 LNHDA, CDR2 SQIVND (reference sequence). Trimming at V came to 3 bases and at J to 4 bases, leaving 5 bases not matched to a gene. The CDR3: CASSISRLAGYNEQFF. The CDR3, as DNA: TGTGCCAGTAGTATTAGTCGACTAGCGGGATACAATGAGCAGTTCTTC.

This clone was picked up many times. This sequence joins TRBV5-1 and TRBJ1-6; TRBD1 might be the D (5 bases). This CDR3 is built from 19 residues. Germline V gene sequence: CDR1 SGHRS, CDR2 YFSETQ. Trimming shortened V by 4 bases and J by 0 bases, and 20 bases separated the two germline ends. This CDR3 is CASSPGGTGPSSYNSPLHF. DNA of the CDR3: TGCGCCAGCAGCCCAGGCGGTACAGGCCCAAGCTCCTATAATTCACCCCTCCACTTT.

V is TRBV4-1 and J is TRBJ1-5; D call uncertain. CDR3 length: 16 residues. Trimming took off 0 bases at V and 7 bases at J, with 16 bases between the two ends. From germline, CDR1 is MGHRA and CDR2 YSYEKL. In DNA form, the CDR3 reads TGCGCCAGCAGCCAAGATTTGAGGGTCCTCGGCCAGCCCCAGCATTTT. Its protein product is CASSQDLRVLGQPQHF.